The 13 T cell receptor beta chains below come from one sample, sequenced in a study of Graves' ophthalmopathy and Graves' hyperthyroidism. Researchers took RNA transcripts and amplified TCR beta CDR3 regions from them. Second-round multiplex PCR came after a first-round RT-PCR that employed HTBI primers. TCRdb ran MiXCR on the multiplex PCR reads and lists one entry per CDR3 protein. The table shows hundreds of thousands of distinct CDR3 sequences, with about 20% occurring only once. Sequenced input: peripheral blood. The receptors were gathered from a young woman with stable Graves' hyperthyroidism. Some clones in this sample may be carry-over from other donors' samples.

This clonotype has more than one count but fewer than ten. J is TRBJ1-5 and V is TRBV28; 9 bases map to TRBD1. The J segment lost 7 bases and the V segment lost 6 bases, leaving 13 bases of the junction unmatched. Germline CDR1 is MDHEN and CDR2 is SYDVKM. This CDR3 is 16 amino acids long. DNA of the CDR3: TGTGCCAGCAGGTCCGCGGGACAGGGATTTCTCCAGCCCCAGCATTTT. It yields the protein CASRSAGQGFLQPQHF.

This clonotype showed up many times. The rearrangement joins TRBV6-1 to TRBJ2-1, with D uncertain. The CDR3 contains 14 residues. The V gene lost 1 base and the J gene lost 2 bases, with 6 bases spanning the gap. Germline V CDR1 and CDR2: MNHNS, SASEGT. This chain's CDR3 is CASSEGAAYNEQFF. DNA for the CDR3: TGTGCCAGCAGTGAAGGGGCAGCCTACAATGAGCAGTTCTTC.

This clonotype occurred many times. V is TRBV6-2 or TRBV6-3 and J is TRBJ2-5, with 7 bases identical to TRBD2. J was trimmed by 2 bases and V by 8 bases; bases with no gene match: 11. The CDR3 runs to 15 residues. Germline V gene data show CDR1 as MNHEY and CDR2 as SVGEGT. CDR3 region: CASGSPRRGQETQYF. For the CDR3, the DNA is TGTGCCAGCGGCAGTCCCAGGCGGGGGCAAGAGACCCAGTACTTC.

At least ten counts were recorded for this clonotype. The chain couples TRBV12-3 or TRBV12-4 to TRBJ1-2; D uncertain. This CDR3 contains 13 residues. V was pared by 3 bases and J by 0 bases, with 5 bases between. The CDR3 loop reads CASSFNTNYGYTF. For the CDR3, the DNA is TGTGCCAGCAGTTTTAACACTAACTATGGCTACACCTTC.

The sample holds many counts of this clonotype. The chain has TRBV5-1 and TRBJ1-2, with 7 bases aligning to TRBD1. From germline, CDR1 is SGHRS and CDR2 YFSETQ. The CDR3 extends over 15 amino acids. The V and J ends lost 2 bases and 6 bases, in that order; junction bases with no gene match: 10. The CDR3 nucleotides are TGCGCCAGCAGCTTCGGGACAGCCGCAAGGGATGGCTACACCTTC. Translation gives CASSFGTAARDGYTF.

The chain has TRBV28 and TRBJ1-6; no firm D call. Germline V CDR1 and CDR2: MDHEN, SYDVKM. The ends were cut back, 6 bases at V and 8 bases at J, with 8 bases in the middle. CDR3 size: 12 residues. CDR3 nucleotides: TGTGCCAGCAGGGAATCCGATTCACCCCTCCACTTT. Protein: CASRESDSPLHF.

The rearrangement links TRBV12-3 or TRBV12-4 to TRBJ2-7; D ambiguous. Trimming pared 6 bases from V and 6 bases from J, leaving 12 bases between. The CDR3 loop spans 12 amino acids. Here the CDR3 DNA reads TGTGCCAGCAGGGACGGCGAGAGCGAGCAGTACTTC. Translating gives CASRDGESEQYF.

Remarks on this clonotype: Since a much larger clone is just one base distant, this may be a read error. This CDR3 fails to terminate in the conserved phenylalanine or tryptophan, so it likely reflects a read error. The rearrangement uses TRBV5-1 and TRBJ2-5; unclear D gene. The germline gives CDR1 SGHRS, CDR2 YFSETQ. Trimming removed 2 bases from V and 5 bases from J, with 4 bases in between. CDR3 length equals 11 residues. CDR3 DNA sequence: TGCGCCAGCAGCTTTATGGAGACCCAGTACCTC. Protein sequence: CASSFMETQYL.

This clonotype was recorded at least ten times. The CDR3 spells CASSLAGPPYEQYF. DNA for the CDR3: TGTGCCAGCAGTTTAGCGGGACCCCCCTACGAGCAGTACTTC. The V call is TRBV6-5, the J call TRBJ2-7, with TRBD2 matching over 8 bases. CDR3 size: 14 residues. After removal of 4 bases from V and 2 bases from J, the junction contained 4 bases not matched to a gene. Germline V gives CDR1 MNHEY, CDR2 SVGAGI.

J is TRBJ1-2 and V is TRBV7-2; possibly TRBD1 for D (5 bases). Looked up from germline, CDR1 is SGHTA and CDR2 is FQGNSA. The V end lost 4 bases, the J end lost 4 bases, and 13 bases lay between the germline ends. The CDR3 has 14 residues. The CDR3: CASSSRAGPYGYTF. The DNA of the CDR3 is TGTGCCAGCAGCTCCCGGGCGGGGCCCTATGGCTACACCTTC.

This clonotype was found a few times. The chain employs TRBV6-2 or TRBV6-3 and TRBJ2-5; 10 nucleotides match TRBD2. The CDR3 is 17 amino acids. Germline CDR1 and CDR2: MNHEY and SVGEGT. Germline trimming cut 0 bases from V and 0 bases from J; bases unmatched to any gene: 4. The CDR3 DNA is TGTGCCAGCAGTTACTCCCAAGGACTAGCGGACCAAGAGACCCAGTACTTC. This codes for CASSYSQGLADQETQYF.

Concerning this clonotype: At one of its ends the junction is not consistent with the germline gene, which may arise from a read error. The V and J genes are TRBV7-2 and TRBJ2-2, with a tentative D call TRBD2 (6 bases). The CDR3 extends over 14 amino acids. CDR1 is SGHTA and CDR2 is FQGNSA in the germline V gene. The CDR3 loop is CASSFQAGTGELFF. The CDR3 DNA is TGTGCCAGCAGCTTTCAAGCGGGCACCGGGGAGTTGTTTTTT.

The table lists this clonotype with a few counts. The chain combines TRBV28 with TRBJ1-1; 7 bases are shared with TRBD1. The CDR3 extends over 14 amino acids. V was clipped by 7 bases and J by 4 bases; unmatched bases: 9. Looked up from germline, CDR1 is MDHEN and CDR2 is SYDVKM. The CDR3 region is CASNYRGRVTEAFF. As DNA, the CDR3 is TGTGCCAGCAATTACAGGGGAAGGGTCACTGAAGCTTTCTTT.